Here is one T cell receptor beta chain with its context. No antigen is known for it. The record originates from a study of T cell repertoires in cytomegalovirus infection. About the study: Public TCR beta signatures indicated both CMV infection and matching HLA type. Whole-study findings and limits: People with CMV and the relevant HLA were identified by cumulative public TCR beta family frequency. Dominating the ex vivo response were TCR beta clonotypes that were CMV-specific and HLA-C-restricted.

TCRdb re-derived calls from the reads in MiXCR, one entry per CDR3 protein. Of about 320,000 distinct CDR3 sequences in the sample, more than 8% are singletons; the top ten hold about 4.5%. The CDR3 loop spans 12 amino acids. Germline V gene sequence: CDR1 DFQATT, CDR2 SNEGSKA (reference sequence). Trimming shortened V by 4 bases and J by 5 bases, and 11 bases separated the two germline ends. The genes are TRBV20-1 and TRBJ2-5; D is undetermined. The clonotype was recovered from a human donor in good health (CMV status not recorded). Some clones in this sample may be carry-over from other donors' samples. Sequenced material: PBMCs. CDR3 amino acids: CSAKDREETQYF. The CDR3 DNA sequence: TGCAGTGCTAAAGATCGAGAGGAGACCCAGTACTTC.